This record covers a single T cell receptor beta chain. What it binds is not known. This specimen comes from a study of identical twins. Findings and limits, study-wide: Weaker excess twin sharing was seen among beta out-of-frame sequences. Invariant MAIT and iNKT cells could partly confound zero-insertion analyses. High-abundance cord blood beta clonotypes had fewer insertions; memory repertoires showed none.

MiXCR, applied by TCRdb to the 5' RACE reads, yields one record per CDR3 protein. The table lists approximately 600,000 distinct CDR3 sequences, nearly 10% of them singletons, with around 3% in the top ten. Donors uniformly comprised healthy Caucasians. This CDR3 is built from 15 residues. Trimming removed 5 bases at V and 0 bases at J, with 14 bases between. CDR1 and CDR2 from the germline V gene are SNHLY and FYNNEI. The sample was also reused in another study, on yellow fever vaccine responses in identical twins.

The chain combines TRBV2 with TRBJ2-7, with D possibly being TRBD1 (5 bases). Source material: PBMCs. The clonotype comes from a woman aged 18-35 years in good health. The CDR3 protein is CASSLRQQSSYEQYF. CDR3 bases: TGTGCCAGCAGTTTGCGACAGCAGAGCTCCTACGAGCAGTACTTC.